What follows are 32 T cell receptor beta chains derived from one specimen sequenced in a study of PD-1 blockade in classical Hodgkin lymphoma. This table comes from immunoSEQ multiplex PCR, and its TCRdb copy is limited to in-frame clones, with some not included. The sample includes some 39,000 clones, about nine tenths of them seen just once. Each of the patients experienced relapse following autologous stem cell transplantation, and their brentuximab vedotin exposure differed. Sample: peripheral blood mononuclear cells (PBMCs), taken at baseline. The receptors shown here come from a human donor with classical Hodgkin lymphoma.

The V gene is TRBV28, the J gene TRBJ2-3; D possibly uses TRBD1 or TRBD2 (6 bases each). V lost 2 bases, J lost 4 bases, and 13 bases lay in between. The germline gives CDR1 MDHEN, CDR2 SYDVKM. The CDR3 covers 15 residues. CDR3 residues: CASSLPEGGADTQYF. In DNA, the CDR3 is TGTGCCAGCAGTTTACCTGAGGGGGGCGCAGATACGCAGTATTTT.

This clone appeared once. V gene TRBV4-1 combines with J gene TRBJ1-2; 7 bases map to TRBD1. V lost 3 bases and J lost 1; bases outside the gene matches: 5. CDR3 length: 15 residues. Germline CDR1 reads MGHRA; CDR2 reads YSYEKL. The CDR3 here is CASSQGGQLNYGYTF. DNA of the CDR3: TGCGCCAGCAGCCAGGGGGGACAGCTTAACTATGGCTACACCTTC.

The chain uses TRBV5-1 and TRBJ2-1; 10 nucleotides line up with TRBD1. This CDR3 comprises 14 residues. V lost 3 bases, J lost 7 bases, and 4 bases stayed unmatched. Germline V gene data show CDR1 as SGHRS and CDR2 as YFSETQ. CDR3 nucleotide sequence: TGCGCCAGCAGCTATGACAGGGGGCGAAATGAGCAGTTCTTC. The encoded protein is CASSYDRGRNEQFF.

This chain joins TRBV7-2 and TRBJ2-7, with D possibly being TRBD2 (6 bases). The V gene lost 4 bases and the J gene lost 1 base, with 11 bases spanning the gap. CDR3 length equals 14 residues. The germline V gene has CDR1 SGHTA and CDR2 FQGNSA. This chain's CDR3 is CASSSLEGSYEQYF. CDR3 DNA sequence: TGTGCCAGCAGCTCATTGGAGGGATCCTACGAGCAGTACTTC. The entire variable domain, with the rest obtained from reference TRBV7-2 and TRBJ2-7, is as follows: GAGVSQSPSNKVTEKGKDVELRCDPISGHTALYWYRQSLGQGLEFLIYFQGNSAPDKSGLPSDRFSAERTGGSVSTLTIQRTQQEDSAVYLCASSSLEGSYEQYFGPGTRLTVT.

CDR3 in DNA: TGTGCCAGCAGCTTGGTCGGGAGAACCTACGAGCAGTACTTC. This encodes CASSLVGRTYEQYF. The genes are TRBV5-4 and TRBJ2-7; the D gene is possibly TRBD2 (6 bases). Trimming took 0 bases from V and 2 from J, leaving 9 bases between them. Germline CDR1 and CDR2: SGHNT and YYREEE (reference sequence). This CDR3 region has 14 residues.

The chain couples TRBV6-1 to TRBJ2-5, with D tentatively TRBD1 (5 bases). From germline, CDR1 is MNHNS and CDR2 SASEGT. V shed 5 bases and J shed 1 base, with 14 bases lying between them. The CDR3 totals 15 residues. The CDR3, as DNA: TGTGCCAGCAGTCAAGGCAGGGCTAGCCAAGAGACCCAGTACTTC. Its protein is CASSQGRASQETQYF.

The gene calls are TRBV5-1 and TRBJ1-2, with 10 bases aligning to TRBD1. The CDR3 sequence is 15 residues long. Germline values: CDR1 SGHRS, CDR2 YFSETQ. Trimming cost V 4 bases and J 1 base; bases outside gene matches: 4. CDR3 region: CASSRDRGNNYGYTF. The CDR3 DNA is TGCGCCAGCAGCCGGGACAGGGGAAATAACTATGGCTACACCTTC.

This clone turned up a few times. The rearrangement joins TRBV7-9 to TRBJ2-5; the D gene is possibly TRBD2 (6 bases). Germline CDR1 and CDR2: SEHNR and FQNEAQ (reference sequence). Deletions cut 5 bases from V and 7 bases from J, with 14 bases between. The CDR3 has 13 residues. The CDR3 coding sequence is TGTGCCAGCAGCCCCCGACTAGATGTGACCCAGTACTTC. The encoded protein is CASSPRLDVTQYF.

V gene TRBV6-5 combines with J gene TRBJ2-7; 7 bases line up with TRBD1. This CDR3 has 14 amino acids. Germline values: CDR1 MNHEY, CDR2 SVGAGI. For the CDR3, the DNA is TGTGCAGGCCGACAGGGAAAGAGCTCCTACGAGCAGTACTTC. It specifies CAGRQGKSSYEQYF.

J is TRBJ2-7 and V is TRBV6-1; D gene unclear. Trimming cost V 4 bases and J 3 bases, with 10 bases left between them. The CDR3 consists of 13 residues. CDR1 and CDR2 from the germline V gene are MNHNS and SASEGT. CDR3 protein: CASSAGFNYEQYF. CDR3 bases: TGTGCCAGCAGTGCTGGCTTCAACTACGAGCAGTACTTC.

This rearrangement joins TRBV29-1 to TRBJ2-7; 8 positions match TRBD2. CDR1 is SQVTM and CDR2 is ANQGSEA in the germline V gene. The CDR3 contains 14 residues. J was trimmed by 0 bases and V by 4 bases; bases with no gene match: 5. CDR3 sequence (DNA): TGCAGCGTTGGAGGAAGCGGGAGCTCCTACGAGCAGTACTTC. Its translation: CSVGGSGSSYEQYF.

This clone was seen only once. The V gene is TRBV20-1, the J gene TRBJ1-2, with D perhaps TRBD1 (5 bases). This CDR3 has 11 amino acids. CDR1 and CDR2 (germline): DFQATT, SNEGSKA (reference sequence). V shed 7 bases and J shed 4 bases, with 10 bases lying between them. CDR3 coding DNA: TGCAGTGATTGGGACGGCTATGGCTACACCTTC. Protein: CSDWDGYGYTF.

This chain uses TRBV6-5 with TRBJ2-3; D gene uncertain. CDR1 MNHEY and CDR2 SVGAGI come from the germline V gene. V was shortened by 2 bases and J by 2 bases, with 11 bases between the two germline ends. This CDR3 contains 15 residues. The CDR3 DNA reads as TGTGCCAGCAGTTACCGGCGTCAGGACACAGATACGCAGTATTTT. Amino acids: CASSYRRQDTDTQYF.

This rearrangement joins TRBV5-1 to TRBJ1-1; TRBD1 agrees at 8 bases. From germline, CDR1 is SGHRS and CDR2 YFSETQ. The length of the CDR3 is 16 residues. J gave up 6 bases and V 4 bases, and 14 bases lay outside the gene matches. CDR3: CASSQRQGNVRAEAFF. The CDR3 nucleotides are TGCGCCAGCAGCCAAAGACAGGGGAACGTACGCGCTGAAGCTTTCTTT.

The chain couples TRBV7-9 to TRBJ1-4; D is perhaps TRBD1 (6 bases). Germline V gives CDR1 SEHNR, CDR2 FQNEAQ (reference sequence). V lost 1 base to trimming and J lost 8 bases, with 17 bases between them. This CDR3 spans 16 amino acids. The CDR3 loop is CASSLELQGLAEKLFF. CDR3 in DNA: TGTGCCAGCAGCTTAGAGCTTCAGGGGTTGGCGGAAAAACTGTTTTTT.

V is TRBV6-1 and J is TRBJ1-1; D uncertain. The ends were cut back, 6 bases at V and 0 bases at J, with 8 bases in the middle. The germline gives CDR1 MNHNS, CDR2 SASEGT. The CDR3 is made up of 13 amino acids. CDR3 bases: TGTGCCAGCAGAGGCACCGTGAACACTGAAGCTTTCTTT. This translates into CASRGTVNTEAFF.

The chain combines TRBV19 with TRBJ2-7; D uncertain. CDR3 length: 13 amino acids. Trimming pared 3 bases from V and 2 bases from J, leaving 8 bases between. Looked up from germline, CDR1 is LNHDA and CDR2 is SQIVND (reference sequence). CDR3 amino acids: CASSMGITYEQYF. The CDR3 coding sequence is TGTGCCAGTAGTATGGGAATCACCTACGAGCAGTACTTC.

Here the CDR3 reads CASSPRTGSDTQYF. The CDR3 DNA is TGTGCCAGCAGCCCGCGGACAGGGTCAGATACGCAGTATTTT. The rearrangement links TRBV9 to TRBJ2-3, with TRBD1 matching over 8 bases. This CDR3 spans 14 amino acids. The germline gives CDR1 SGDLS, CDR2 YYNGEE. J gave up 4 bases and V 4 bases, and 5 bases lay outside the gene matches.

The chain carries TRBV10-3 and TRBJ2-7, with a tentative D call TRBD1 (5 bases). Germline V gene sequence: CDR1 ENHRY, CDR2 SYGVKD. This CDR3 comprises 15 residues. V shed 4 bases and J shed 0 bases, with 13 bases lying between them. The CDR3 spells CAISVRQSSSYEQYF. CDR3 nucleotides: TGTGCCATCAGTGTTAGACAGTCGAGCTCCTACGAGCAGTACTTC.

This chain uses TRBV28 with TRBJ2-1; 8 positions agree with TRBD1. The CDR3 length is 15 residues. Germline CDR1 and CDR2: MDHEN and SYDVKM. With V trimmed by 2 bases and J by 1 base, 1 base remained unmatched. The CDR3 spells CASSLQGASYNEQFF. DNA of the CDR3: TGTGCCAGCAGTTTACAGGGGGCTTCCTACAATGAGCAGTTCTTC. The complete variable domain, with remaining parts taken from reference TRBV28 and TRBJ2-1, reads DVKVTQSSRYLVKRTGEKVFLECVQDMDHENMFWYRQDPGLGLRLIYFSYDVKMKEKGDIPEGYSVSREKKERFSLILESASTNQTSMYLCASSLQGASYNEQFFGPGTRLTVL.

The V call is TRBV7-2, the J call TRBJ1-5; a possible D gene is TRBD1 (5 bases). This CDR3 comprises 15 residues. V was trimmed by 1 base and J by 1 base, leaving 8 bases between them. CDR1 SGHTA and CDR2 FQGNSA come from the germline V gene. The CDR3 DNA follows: TGTGCCAGCAGCTTAGGGCGGGGGAGCAATCAGCCCCAGCATTTT. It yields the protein CASSLGRGSNQPQHF.

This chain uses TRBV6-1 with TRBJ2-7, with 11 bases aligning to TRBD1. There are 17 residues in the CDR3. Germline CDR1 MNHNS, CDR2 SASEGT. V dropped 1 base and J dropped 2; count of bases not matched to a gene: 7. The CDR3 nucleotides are TGTGCCAGCAGTGAAGGGGTACCGGGACAGGGGGCCTACGAGCAGTACTTC. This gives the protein CASSEGVPGQGAYEQYF.

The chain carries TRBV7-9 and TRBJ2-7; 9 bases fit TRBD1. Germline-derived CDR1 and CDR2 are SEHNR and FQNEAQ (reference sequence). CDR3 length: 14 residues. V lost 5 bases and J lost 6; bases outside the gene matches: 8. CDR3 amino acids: CASSQDRGVREQYF. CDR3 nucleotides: TGTGCCAGCAGCCAGGACAGGGGTGTACGCGAGCAGTACTTC.

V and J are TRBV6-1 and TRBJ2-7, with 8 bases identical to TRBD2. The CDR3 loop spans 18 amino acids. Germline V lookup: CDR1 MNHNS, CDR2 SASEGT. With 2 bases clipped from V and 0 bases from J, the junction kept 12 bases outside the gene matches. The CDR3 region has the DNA TGTGCCAGCAGTGAACACGCTAGCGGGTTGGGGAGCTCCTACGAGCAGTACTTC. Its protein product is CASSEHASGLGSSYEQYF.

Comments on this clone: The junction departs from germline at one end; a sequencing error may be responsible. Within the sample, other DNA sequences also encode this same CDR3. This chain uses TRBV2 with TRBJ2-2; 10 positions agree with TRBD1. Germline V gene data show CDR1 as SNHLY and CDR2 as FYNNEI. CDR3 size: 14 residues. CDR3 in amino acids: CASSGQGATGELFF. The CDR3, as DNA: TGTGCCAGCAGTGGACAGGGGGCCACCGGAGAGCTGTTTTTT.

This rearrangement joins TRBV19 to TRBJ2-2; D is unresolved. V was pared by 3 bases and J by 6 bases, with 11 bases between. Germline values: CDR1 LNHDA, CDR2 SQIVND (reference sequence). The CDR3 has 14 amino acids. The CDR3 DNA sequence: TGTGCCAGTAGTATTTTAGCTGGGGCCGGGGAGCTGTTTTTT. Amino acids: CASSILAGAGELFF.

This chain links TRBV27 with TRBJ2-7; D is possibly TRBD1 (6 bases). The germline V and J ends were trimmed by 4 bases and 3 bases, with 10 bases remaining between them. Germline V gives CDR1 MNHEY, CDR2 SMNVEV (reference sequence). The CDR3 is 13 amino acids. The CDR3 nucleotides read TGTGCCAGCAGTTACGGACAGATCTACGAGCAGTACTTC. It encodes CASSYGQIYEQYF.

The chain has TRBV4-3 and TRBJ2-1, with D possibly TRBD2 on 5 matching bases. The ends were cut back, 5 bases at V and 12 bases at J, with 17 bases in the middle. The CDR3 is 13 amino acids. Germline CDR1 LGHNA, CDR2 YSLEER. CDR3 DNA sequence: TGCGCCAGCAGCGAAGGACTGGCGTTCTGGCAGTTCTTC. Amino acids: CASSEGLAFWQFF.

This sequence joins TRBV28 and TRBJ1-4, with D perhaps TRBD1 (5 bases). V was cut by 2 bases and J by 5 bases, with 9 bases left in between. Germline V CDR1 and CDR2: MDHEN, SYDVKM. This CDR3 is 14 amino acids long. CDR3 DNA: TGTGCCAGCAGTTTAGGGGGACGGAATGAAAAACTGTTTTTT. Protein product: CASSLGGRNEKLFF. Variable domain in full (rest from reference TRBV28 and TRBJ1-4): DVKVTQSSRYLVKRTGEKVFLECVQDMDHENMFWYRQDPGLGLRLIYFSYDVKMKEKGDIPEGYSVSREKKERFSLILESASTNQTSMYLCASSLGGRNEKLFFGSGTQLSVL.

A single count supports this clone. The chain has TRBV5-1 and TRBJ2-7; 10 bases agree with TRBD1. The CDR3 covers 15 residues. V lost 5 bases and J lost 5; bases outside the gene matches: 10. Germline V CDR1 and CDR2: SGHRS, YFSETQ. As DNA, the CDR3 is TGCGCCAGCAGATACTCGACAGGGGGCGGGAACGAGCAGTACTTC. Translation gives CASRYSTGGGNEQYF.

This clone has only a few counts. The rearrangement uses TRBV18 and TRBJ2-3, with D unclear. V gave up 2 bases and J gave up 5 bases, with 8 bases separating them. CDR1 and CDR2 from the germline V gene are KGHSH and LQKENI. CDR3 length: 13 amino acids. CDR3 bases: TGTGCCAGCTCACCAGACCCGGGAGATACGCAGTATTTT. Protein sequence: CASSPDPGDTQYF.

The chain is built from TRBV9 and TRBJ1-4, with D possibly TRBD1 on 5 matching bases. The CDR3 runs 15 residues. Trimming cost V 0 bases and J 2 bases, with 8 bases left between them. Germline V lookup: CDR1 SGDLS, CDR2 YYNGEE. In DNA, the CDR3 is TGTGCCAGCAGCGTAGGAGGGGCTACTAATGAAAAACTGTTTTTT. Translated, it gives CASSVGGATNEKLFF.